This is a list of T cell receptor beta chains from one sample in a study of T cell responses to AZD1222 COVID-19 vaccine. Generated by immunoSEQ multiplex PCR, the TCRdb table keeps only in-frame clones and is missing some. The table has 100,000 to 150,000 clones, 88% seen once. The sequencing used peripheral blood, collected on day 0 of AZD1222 vaccination. These receptor sequences come from an adult in good health. Both conserved end residues are part of each CDR3. A D gene is named only where the DNA matches it firmly. Rows give clone size only sometimes, using once, few, many, or a class for an expanded clone.

v_call: TRBV4-2; j_call: TRBJ2-1; d_call: TRBD1; clone_size: NA; cdr3_nt: TGTGCCAGCAGCCAAGATAGGGGGACAGGGGGCCATGAGCAGTTCTTC; cdr3_aa: CASSQDRGTGGHEQFF
v_call: TRBV19; j_call: TRBJ2-7; d_call: NA; clone_size: NA; cdr3_nt: TGTGCCAGTAGGTCTGGGTTGTACAGCTACGAGCAGTACTTC; cdr3_aa: CASRSGLYSYEQYF
v_call: TRBV6-5; j_call: TRBJ1-5; d_call: NA; clone_size: once; cdr3_nt: TGTGCCAGCAGTCCACAGGGACGGCAGCCCCAGCATTTT; cdr3_aa: CASSPQGRQPQHF
v_call: TRBV25-1; j_call: TRBJ1-2; d_call: NA; clone_size: NA; cdr3_nt: TGTGCCAGCAGAGGAGGCGGGGAGGCTATATCGGATGGCTACACCTTC; cdr3_aa: CASRGGGEAISDGYTF
v_call: TRBV9; j_call: TRBJ1-1; d_call: TRBD1; clone_size: NA; cdr3_nt: TGTGCCAGCAGCGTAGACGGGACAGACACTGAAGCTTTCTTT; cdr3_aa: CASSVDGTDTEAFF
v_call: TRBV6-2/TRBV6-3; j_call: TRBJ2-7; d_call: NA; clone_size: NA; cdr3_nt: TGTGCCAGCAGTTCCGCTGCCAACCTTGGCTACGAGCAGTACTTC; cdr3_aa: CASSSAANLGYEQYF
v_call: TRBV5-4; j_call: TRBJ1-5; d_call: NA; clone_size: once; cdr3_nt: TGTGCCAGCAGCCCCGACAGGAGCGGGCAGCCCCAGCATTTT; cdr3_aa: CASSPDRSGQPQHF
v_call: TRBV5-1; j_call: TRBJ1-6; d_call: TRBD1; clone_size: NA; cdr3_nt: TGCGCCAGCAGCTTGGGTCACGGGACAGGGGCTGATTCACCCCTCCACTTT; cdr3_aa: CASSLGHGTGADSPLHF
v_call: TRBV4-1; j_call: TRBJ1-1; d_call: NA; clone_size: once; cdr3_nt: TGCGCCAGCAGCCAAGCCCGTATTTTGAACACTGAAGCTTTCTTT; cdr3_aa: CASSQARILNTEAFF
v_call: TRBV7-8; j_call: TRBJ1-5; d_call: NA; clone_size: NA; cdr3_nt: TGTGCCAGCAGCTTAGAGGGGCGGAGCAATCAGCCCCAGCATTTT; cdr3_aa: CASSLEGRSNQPQHF
v_call: TRBV4-1; j_call: TRBJ1-4; d_call: NA; clone_size: NA; cdr3_nt: TGCGCCAGCAGCCGCTCGGATGCAACTAATGAAAAACTGTTTTTT; cdr3_aa: CASSRSDATNEKLFF
v_call: TRBV2; j_call: TRBJ1-1; d_call: TRBD1; clone_size: once; cdr3_nt: TGTGCCAGCAGTGAAAGGGGACAGGGGACCACTGAAGCTTTCTTT; cdr3_aa: CASSERGQGTTEAFF
v_call: TRBV7-9; j_call: TRBJ2-7; d_call: NA; clone_size: NA; cdr3_nt: TGTGCCAGCAGCCCCGGGGCTATTTCCTACGAGCAGTACTTC; cdr3_aa: CASSPGAISYEQYF
v_call: TRBV28; j_call: TRBJ2-5; d_call: NA; clone_size: NA; cdr3_nt: TGTGCCAGCAGTTTATTCAGGGGAGGATCTAGCGGACAAGAGACCCAGTACTTC; cdr3_aa: CASSLFRGGSSGQETQYF
v_call: TRBV13; j_call: TRBJ2-7; d_call: TRBD2; clone_size: once; cdr3_nt: TGTGCCAGCAGCTTAGGGACTAGCGGCGACGAGCAGTACTTC; cdr3_aa: CASSLGTSGDEQYF
v_call: TRBV7-3; j_call: TRBJ2-7; d_call: NA; clone_size: NA; cdr3_nt: TGTGCCAGCAGTTTCGGCCTTTCCTACGAGCAGTACTTC; cdr3_aa: CASSFGLSYEQYF
v_call: TRBV9; j_call: TRBJ1-6; d_call: NA; clone_size: NA; cdr3_nt: TGTGCCAGCAGCACCCGGGACGGAGGCTATAATTCACCCCTCCACTTT; cdr3_aa: CASSTRDGGYNSPLHF
v_call: TRBV5-1; j_call: TRBJ2-2; d_call: TRBD1; clone_size: NA; cdr3_nt: TGCGCCAGCAGCTTGTCCGGGGACAGGGGAACCGGGGAGCTGTTTTTT; cdr3_aa: CASSLSGDRGTGELFF
v_call: TRBV27; j_call: TRBJ2-5; d_call: TRBD1; clone_size: NA; cdr3_nt: TGTGCCAGCAGTCTAACAAGGACAGGGGTGGGGACCCAGTACTTC; cdr3_aa: CASSLTRTGVGTQYF
v_call: TRBV27; j_call: TRBJ1-1; d_call: TRBD1; clone_size: NA; cdr3_nt: TGTGCCAGCAGCGCAGGGGGCTACACTGAAGCTTTCTTT; cdr3_aa: CASSAGGYTEAFF
v_call: TRBV7-9; j_call: TRBJ1-1; d_call: NA; clone_size: NA; cdr3_nt: TGTGCCAGCGATGGGGGCAGTTGGACTGAAGCTTTCTTT; cdr3_aa: CASDGGSWTEAFF
v_call: TRBV4-1; j_call: TRBJ2-1; d_call: NA; clone_size: few; cdr3_nt: TGCGCCAGCAGCCTCCCTTTTGGCCGCCGCAATGAGCAGTTCTTC; cdr3_aa: CASSLPFGRRNEQFF
v_call: TRBV7-3; j_call: TRBJ1-6; d_call: NA; clone_size: once; cdr3_nt: TGTGCCAGCAGCCATCTCGGGGCTAATTCACCCCTCCACTTT; cdr3_aa: CASSHLGANSPLHF
v_call: TRBV5-6; j_call: TRBJ1-4; d_call: NA; clone_size: NA; cdr3_nt: TGTGCCAGCAGCATCAAACCGGGGGGTGAAAAACTGTTTTTT; cdr3_aa: CASSIKPGGEKLFF
v_call: TRBV2; j_call: TRBJ1-2; d_call: NA; clone_size: few; cdr3_nt: TGTGCCAGCAAATTTCGCGGGGAATCAGCTAACTATGGCTACACCTTC; cdr3_aa: CASKFRGESANYGYTF
v_call: TRBV30; j_call: TRBJ1-2; d_call: NA; clone_size: NA; cdr3_nt: TGTGCCTGGAGGACGGCTAACTATGGCTACACCTTC; cdr3_aa: CAWRTANYGYTF
v_call: TRBV28; j_call: TRBJ2-7; d_call: NA; clone_size: NA; cdr3_nt: TGTGCCAGCAGTATATCTAGGGCCGTCTACGAGCAGTACTTC; cdr3_aa: CASSISRAVYEQYF
v_call: TRBV6-5; j_call: TRBJ2-7; d_call: TRBD2; clone_size: NA; cdr3_nt: TGTGCCAGCTCCCGGGGGGGGGATAAGGAGCAGTACTTC; cdr3_aa: CASSRGGDKEQYF
v_call: TRBV7-9; j_call: TRBJ1-2; d_call: NA; clone_size: NA; cdr3_nt: TGTGCCAGCAGCTTATCACAGGATCCCTATGGCTACACCTTC; cdr3_aa: CASSLSQDPYGYTF
v_call: TRBV7-9; j_call: TRBJ1-5; d_call: TRBD1; clone_size: NA; cdr3_nt: TGTGCCAGCAGCTTGACAGGGGGCACTCAGCCCCAGCATTTT; cdr3_aa: CASSLTGGTQPQHF
v_call: TRBV19; j_call: TRBJ1-1; d_call: NA; clone_size: NA; cdr3_nt: TGTGCCAGTAGTATAGATTTTGGCTGGAACACTGAAGCTTTCTTT; cdr3_aa: CASSIDFGWNTEAFF
v_call: TRBV5-1; j_call: TRBJ2-7; d_call: NA; clone_size: NA; cdr3_nt: TGCGCCAGCAGCGCAGCGCCGGGACGGACCTACGAGCAGTACTTC; cdr3_aa: CASSAAPGRTYEQYF
v_call: TRBV5-4; j_call: TRBJ2-5; d_call: TRBD2; clone_size: NA; cdr3_nt: TGTGCCAGCAGCCGGGGACTAGCGGGGGTCAGGGAGACCCAGTACTTC; cdr3_aa: CASSRGLAGVRETQYF
v_call: TRBV25-1; j_call: TRBJ1-1; d_call: NA; clone_size: NA; cdr3_nt: TGTGCCAGCAGTGATAGGGTTAGAATGGCTTTCTTT; cdr3_aa: CASSDRVRMAFF
v_call: TRBV4-3; j_call: TRBJ1-6; d_call: TRBD1; clone_size: NA; cdr3_nt: TGCGCCAGCAGCCAAGGGGTCGCAGGGGGTCCCTCCTATAATTCACCCCTCCACTTT; cdr3_aa: CASSQGVAGGPSYNSPLHF
v_call: TRBV5-8; j_call: TRBJ1-2; d_call: NA; clone_size: few; cdr3_nt: TGTGCCAGCAGCACGGATTCCTATGGCTACACCTTC; cdr3_aa: CASSTDSYGYTF
v_call: TRBV18; j_call: TRBJ2-1; d_call: NA; clone_size: NA; cdr3_nt: TGTGCCAGCTCGCCCGCCACCTTAGCCGGGAATGAGCAGTTCTTC; cdr3_aa: CASSPATLAGNEQFF
v_call: TRBV5-1; j_call: TRBJ2-3; d_call: NA; clone_size: once; cdr3_nt: TGCGCCAGCAGCTTAACGACTCCGACAGATACGCAGTATTTT; cdr3_aa: CASSLTTPTDTQYF
v_call: TRBV9; j_call: TRBJ1-5; d_call: NA; clone_size: NA; cdr3_nt: TGTGCCAGCAGCGTAGGGGGGGCAGGGACCCAGCCCCAGCATTTT; cdr3_aa: CASSVGGAGTQPQHF
v_call: TRBV4-3; j_call: TRBJ2-1; d_call: NA; clone_size: NA; cdr3_nt: TGCGCCAGCAGCCTTCGACTAGATAGCTACAATGAGCAGTTCTTC; cdr3_aa: CASSLRLDSYNEQFF
v_call: TRBV29-1; j_call: TRBJ1-1; d_call: NA; clone_size: NA; cdr3_nt: TGCAGCGTTGGGCGGGGGAACACTGAAGCTTTCTTT; cdr3_aa: CSVGRGNTEAFF
v_call: TRBV7-2; j_call: TRBJ1-5; d_call: TRBD1; clone_size: NA; cdr3_nt: TGTGCCAGCAGCTTAGGGACAGGGTATGATAGCAATCAGCCCCAGCATTTT; cdr3_aa: CASSLGTGYDSNQPQHF
v_call: TRBV4-1; j_call: TRBJ2-1; d_call: TRBD2; clone_size: NA; cdr3_nt: TGCGCCAGCAGCCAGACGGGACTAGCGGGCAATGAGCAGTTCTTC; cdr3_aa: CASSQTGLAGNEQFF
v_call: TRBV18; j_call: TRBJ1-2; d_call: NA; clone_size: NA; cdr3_nt: TGTGCCAGCTCACTTTTGGACAGCTATGGCTACACCTTC; cdr3_aa: CASSLLDSYGYTF
v_call: TRBV5-1; j_call: TRBJ1-2; d_call: TRBD1; clone_size: NA; cdr3_nt: TGCGCCAGCAGCTTTACAGGGGGTGGTGGCTACACCTTC; cdr3_aa: CASSFTGGGGYTF
v_call: TRBV4-2; j_call: TRBJ2-2; d_call: NA; clone_size: NA; cdr3_nt: TGTGCCAGCACCTCAGGGGTCACCGGGGAGCTGTTTTTT; cdr3_aa: CASTSGVTGELFF
v_call: TRBV19; j_call: TRBJ1-1; d_call: NA; clone_size: NA; cdr3_nt: TGTGCCAGTAGTGGATGGGGGGACACTGAAGCTTTCTTT; cdr3_aa: CASSGWGDTEAFF
v_call: TRBV5-1; j_call: TRBJ2-2; d_call: TRBD1; clone_size: NA; cdr3_nt: TGCGCCAGCAGCCTACCAGGACAGGGCTCCACCGGGGAGCTGTTTTTT; cdr3_aa: CASSLPGQGSTGELFF
v_call: TRBV27; j_call: TRBJ1-6; d_call: NA; clone_size: NA; cdr3_nt: TGTGCCAGCAGCCCTACTGGCGGGAATTCACCCCTCCACTTT; cdr3_aa: CASSPTGGNSPLHF
v_call: TRBV5-4; j_call: TRBJ2-1; d_call: NA; clone_size: NA; cdr3_nt: TGTGCCAGCAGCTTGGGGCTTCTTCTATCCTACAATGAGCAGTTCTTC; cdr3_aa: CASSLGLLLSYNEQFF
v_call: TRBV7-8; j_call: TRBJ1-6; d_call: TRBD1; clone_size: NA; cdr3_nt: TGTGCCAGCAGCTTAGTCCTGACGGGACAGTTAAATTCACCCCTCCACTTT; cdr3_aa: CASSLVLTGQLNSPLHF
v_call: TRBV30; j_call: TRBJ2-7; d_call: NA; clone_size: NA; cdr3_nt: TGTGCCTGGAGTGTACTACTGGGCGCCTACGAGCAGTACTTC; cdr3_aa: CAWSVLLGAYEQYF
v_call: TRBV18; j_call: TRBJ2-2; d_call: NA; clone_size: NA; cdr3_nt: TGTGCCAGCTCTGGCCTAATCGTCCGGGAGCTGTTTTTT; cdr3_aa: CASSGLIVRELFF
v_call: TRBV19; j_call: TRBJ1-5; d_call: NA; clone_size: NA; cdr3_nt: TGTGCCAGTAGTATAAACGCGGTGGCGAGGCCCCAGCATTTT; cdr3_aa: CASSINAVARPQHF
v_call: TRBV18; j_call: TRBJ1-1; d_call: NA; clone_size: NA; cdr3_nt: TGTGCCAGCTCACCAGAGGGAGCTGAAGCTTTCTTT; cdr3_aa: CASSPEGAEAFF
v_call: TRBV28; j_call: TRBJ2-5; d_call: NA; clone_size: NA; cdr3_nt: TGTGCCAGCAGTACCGGAGGCAGGGGCCTCCAAGAGACCCAGTACTTC; cdr3_aa: CASSTGGRGLQETQYF